This TCR beta chain came from a study of T cell repertoires in cytomegalovirus infection. About the study: Based on public TCR beta signatures, there were indications of CMV infection and of a matching HLA type. Study-wide results and limits: The cumulative frequency of public TCR beta families distinguished individuals who carried CMV together with the relevant HLA. Clonotype analysis showed dominance of the ex vivo response by HLA-C-restricted CMV-specific TCR beta clonotypes.

MiXCR, run by TCRdb on the reads, gives a single entry per CDR3 protein. This table holds around 740,000 distinct CDR3 sequences, 35% to 45% found once. The CDR3 has 13 residues. The V gene's germline CDR1 is MDHEN and CDR2 SYDVKM. The germline V and J ends were trimmed by 11 bases and 0 bases, with 11 bases remaining between them. Only a few counts were recorded for this clonotype. Its antigen is not known. This sequence was found in a human donor in good health (CMV status not recorded). Some clones in this sample may be carry-over from other donors' samples. Sequences were obtained from PBMCs. This chain uses TRBV28 with TRBJ2-1; the D call may be TRBD1 or TRBD2 (5 bases each). CDR3 in DNA: TGTGCCTCCGGGGCGAGCTCCTACAATGAGCAGTTCTTC. This translates into CASGASSYNEQFF. Using reference TRBV28 and TRBJ2-1 for the parts outside the CDR3, the full variable domain is DVKVTQSSRYLVKRTGEKVFLECVQDMDHENMFWYRQDPGLGLRLIYFSYDVKMKEKGDIPEGYSVSREKKERFSLILESASTNQTSMYLCASGASSYNEQFFGPGTRLTVL.